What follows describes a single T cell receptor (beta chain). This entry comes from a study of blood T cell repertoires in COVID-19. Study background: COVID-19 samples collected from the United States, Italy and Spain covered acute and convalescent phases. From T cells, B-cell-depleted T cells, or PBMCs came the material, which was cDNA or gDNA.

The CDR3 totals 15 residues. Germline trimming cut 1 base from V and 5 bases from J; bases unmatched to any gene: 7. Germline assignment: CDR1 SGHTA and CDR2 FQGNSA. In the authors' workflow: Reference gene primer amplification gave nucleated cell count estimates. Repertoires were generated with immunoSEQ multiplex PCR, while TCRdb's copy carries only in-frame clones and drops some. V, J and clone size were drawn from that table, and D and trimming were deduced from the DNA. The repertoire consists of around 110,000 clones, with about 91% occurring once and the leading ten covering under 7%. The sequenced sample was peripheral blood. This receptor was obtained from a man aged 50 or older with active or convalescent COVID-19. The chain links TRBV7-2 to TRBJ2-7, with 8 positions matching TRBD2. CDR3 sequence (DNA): TGTGCCAGCAGCTTAGGCCAGCGGGAGCGGAACGAGCAGTACTTC. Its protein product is CASSLGQRERNEQYF. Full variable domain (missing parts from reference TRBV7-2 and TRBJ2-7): GAGVSQSPSNKVTEKGKDVELRCDPISGHTALYWYRQSLGQGLEFLIYFQGNSAPDKSGLPSDRFSAERTGGSVSTLTIQRTQQEDSAVYLCASSLGQRERNEQYFGPGTRLTVT.